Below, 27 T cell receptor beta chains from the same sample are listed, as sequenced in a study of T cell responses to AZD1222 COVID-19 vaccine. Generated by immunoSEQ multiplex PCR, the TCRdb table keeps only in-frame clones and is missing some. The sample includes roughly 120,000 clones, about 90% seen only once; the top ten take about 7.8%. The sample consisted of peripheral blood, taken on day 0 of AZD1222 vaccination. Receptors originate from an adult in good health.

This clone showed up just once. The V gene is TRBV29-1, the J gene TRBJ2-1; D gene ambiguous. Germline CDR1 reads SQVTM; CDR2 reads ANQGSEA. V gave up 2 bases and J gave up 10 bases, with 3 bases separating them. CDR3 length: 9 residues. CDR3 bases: TGCAGCGTTGAACAGGAGCAGTTCTTC. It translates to CSVEQEQFF.

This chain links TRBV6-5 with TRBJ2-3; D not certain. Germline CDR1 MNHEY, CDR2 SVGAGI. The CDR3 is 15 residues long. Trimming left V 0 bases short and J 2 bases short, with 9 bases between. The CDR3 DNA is TGTGCCAGCAGTTACTCAGGCGGATTCACAGATACGCAGTATTTT. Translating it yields CASSYSGGFTDTQYF.

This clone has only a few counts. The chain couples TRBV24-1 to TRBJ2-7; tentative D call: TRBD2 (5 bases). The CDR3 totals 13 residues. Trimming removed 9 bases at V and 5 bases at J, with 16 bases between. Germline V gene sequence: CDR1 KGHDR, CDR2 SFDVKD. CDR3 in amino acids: CATHAGLTNEQYF. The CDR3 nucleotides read TGTGCCACCCACGCGGGCCTAACTAACGAGCAGTACTTC.

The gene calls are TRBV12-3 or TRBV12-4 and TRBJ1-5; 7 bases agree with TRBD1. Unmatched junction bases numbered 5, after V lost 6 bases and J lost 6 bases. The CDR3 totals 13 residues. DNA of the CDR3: TGTGCCAGCAGAAAGACAGGGACTCAGCCCCAGCATTTT. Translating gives CASRKTGTQPQHF.

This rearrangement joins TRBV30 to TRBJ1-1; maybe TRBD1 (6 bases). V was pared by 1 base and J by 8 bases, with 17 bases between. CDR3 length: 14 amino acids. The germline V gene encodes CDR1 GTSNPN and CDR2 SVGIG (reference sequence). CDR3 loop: CAWSAGHSTGEAFF. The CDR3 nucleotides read TGTGCCTGGAGTGCCGGACATTCCACAGGGGAAGCTTTCTTT. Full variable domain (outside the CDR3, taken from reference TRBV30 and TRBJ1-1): SQTIHQWPATLVQPVGSPLSLECTVEGTSNPNLYWYRQAAGRGLQLLFYSVGIGQISSEVPQNLSASRPQDRQFILSSKKLLLSDSGFYLCAWSAGHSTGEAFFGQGTRLTVV.

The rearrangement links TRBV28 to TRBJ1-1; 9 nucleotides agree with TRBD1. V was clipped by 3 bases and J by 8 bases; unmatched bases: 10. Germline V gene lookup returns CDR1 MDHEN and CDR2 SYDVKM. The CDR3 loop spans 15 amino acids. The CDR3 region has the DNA TGTGCCAGCAGTTTTGGGGGGACAGGGAGGAAAGAAGCTTTCTTT. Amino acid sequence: CASSFGGTGRKEAFF.

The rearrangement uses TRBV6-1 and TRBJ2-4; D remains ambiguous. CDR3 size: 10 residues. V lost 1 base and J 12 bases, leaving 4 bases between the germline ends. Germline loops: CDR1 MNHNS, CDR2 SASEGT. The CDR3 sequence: CASSEVPQYF. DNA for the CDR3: TGTGCCAGCAGTGAAGTTCCTCAGTACTTC.

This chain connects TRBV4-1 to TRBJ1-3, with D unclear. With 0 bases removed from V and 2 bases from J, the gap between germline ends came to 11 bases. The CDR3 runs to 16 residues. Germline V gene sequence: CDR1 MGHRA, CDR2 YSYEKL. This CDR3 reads CASSQDPGVAGNTIYF. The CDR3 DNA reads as TGCGCCAGCAGCCAAGATCCCGGGGTGGCTGGAAACACCATATATTTT.

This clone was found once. The CDR3 DNA is TGCAGCGCCGCAATTCCTGAAGCTTTCTTT. It encodes CSAAIPEAFF. The V gene is TRBV29-1, the J gene TRBJ1-1, with no clear D. The CDR3 is 10 residues long. Trimming took off 7 bases at V and 6 bases at J, with 9 bases between the two ends. Germline CDR1 reads SQVTM; CDR2 reads ANQGSEA.

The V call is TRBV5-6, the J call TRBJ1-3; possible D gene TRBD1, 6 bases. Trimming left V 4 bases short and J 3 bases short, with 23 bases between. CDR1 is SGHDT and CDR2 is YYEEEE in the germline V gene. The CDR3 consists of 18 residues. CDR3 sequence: CASSRWPPVQGIGNTIYF. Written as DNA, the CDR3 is TGTGCCAGCAGCCGATGGCCTCCGGTACAGGGAATTGGAAACACCATATATTTT.

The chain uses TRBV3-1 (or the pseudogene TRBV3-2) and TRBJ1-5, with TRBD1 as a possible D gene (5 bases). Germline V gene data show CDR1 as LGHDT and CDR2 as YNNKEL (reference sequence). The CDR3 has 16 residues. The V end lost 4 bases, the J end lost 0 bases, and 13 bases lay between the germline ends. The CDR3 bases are TGTGCCAGCAGCCGAGGACACGACCTTAGCAATCAGCCCCAGCATTTT. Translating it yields CASSRGHDLSNQPQHF.

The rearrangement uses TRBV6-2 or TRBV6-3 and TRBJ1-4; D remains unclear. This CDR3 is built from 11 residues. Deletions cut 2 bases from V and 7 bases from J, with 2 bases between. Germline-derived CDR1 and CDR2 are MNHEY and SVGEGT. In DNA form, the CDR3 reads TGTGCCAGCAGTTACAGTGAAAAACTGTTTTTT. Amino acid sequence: CASSYSEKLFF.

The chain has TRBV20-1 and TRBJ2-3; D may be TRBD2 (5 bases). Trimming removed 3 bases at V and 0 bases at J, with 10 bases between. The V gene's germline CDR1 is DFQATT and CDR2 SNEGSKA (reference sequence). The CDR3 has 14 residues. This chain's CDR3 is CSASPGFSTDTQYF. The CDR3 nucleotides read TGCAGTGCTAGTCCGGGGTTTAGCACAGATACGCAGTATTTT.

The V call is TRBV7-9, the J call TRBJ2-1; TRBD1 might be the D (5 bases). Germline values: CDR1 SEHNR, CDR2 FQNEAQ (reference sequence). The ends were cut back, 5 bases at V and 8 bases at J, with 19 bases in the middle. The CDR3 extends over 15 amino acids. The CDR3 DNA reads TGTGCCAGCAGCCCAAGTAATCCCTTAGGGGATGAGCAGTTCTTC. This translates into CASSPSNPLGDEQFF.

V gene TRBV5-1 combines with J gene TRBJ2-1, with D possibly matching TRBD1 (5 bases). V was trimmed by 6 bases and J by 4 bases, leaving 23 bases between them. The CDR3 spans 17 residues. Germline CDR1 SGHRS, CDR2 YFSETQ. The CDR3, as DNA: TGCGCCAGCACCCTTGGGGCAGGCCTTCCGATGTACAATGAGCAGTTCTTC. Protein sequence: CASTLGAGLPMYNEQFF. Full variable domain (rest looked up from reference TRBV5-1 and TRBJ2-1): KAGVTQTPRYLIKTRGQQVTLSCSPISGHRSVSWYQQTPGQGLQFLFEYFSETQRNKGNFPGRFSGRQFSNSRSEMNVSTLELGDSALYLCASTLGAGLPMYNEQFFGPGTRLTVL.

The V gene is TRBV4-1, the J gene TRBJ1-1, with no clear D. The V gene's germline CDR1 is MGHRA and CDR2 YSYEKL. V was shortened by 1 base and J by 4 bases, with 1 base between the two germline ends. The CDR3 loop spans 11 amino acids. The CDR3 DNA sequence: TGCGCCAGCAGCCAAGCCACTGAAGCTTTCTTT. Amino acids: CASSQATEAFF.

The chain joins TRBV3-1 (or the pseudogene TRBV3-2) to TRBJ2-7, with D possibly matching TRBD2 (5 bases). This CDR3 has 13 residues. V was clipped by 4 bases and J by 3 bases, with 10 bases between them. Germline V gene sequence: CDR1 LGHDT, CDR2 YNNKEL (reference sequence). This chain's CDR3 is CASSLSGNYEQYF. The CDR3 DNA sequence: TGTGCCAGCAGCCTCTCGGGGAACTACGAGCAGTACTTC.

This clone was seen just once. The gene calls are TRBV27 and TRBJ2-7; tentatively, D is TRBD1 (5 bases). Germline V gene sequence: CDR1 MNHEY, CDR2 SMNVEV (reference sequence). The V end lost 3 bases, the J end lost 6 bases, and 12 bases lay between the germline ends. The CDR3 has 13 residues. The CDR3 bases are TGTGCCAGCAGTTTTGCAGGGCAGGCCGAGCAGTACTTC. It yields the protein CASSFAGQAEQYF.

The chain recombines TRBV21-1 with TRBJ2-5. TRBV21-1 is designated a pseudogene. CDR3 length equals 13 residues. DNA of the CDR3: TGTGCCAGCAGCCCTAGGGCCCAGGAGACCCAGTACTTC. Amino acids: CASSPRAQETQYF.

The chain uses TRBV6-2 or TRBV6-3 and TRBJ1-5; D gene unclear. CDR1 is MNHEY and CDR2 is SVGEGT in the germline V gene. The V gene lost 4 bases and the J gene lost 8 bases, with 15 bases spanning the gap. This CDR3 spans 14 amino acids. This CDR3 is CASSSQQLREPQHF. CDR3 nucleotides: TGTGCCAGCAGTTCTCAACAGCTTCGGGAGCCCCAGCATTTT.

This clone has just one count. CDR3 protein: CASSPFPGLKSSYNEQFF. The DNA of the CDR3 is TGTGCCAGCAGTCCTTTTCCCGGACTCAAGAGCTCCTACAATGAGCAGTTCTTC. The chain links TRBV28 to TRBJ2-1; weak D call: TRBD2 (5 bases). This CDR3 has 18 residues. Between the trimmed V and J ends, which lost 5 bases and 0 bases, there was a span of 20 bases. Germline loops: CDR1 MDHEN, CDR2 SYDVKM.

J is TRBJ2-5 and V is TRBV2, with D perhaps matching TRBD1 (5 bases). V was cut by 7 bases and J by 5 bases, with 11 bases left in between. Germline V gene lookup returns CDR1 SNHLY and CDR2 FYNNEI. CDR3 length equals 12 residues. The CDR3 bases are TGTGCCAGCATCTTCTGGGGCGAGACCCAGTACTTC. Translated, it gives CASIFWGETQYF.

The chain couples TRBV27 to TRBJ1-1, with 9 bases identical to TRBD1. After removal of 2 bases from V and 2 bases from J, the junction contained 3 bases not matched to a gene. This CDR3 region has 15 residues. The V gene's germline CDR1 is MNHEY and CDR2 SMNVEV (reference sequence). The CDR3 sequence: CASSLVQGANTEAFF. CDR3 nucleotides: TGTGCCAGCAGTTTAGTACAGGGGGCCAACACTGAAGCTTTCTTT.

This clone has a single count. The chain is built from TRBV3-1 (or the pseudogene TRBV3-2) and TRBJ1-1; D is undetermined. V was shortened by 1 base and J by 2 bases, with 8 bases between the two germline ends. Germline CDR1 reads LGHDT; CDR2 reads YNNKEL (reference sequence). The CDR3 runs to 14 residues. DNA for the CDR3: TGTGCCAGCAGCCAAGGCCACAGAAACACTGAAGCTTTCTTT. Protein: CASSQGHRNTEAFF.

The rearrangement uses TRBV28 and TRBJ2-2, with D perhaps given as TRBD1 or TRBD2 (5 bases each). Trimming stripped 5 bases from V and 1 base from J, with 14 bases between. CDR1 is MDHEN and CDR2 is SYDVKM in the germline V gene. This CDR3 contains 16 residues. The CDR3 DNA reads TGTGCCAGCAGTACTCCGGGACCCATGAACACCGGGGAGCTGTTTTTT. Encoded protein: CASSTPGPMNTGELFF.

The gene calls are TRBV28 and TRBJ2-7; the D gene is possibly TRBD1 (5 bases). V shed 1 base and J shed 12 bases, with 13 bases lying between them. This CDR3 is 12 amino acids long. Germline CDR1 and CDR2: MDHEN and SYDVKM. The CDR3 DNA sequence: TGTGCCAGCAGTTTATCAGGCCTGGGGCTGTACTTC. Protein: CASSLSGLGLYF.

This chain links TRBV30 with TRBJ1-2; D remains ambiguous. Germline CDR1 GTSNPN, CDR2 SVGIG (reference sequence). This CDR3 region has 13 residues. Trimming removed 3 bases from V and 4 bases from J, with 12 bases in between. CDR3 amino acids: CAWSSAGVYGYTF. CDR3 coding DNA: TGTGCCTGGAGCAGTGCTGGAGTCTATGGCTACACCTTC.